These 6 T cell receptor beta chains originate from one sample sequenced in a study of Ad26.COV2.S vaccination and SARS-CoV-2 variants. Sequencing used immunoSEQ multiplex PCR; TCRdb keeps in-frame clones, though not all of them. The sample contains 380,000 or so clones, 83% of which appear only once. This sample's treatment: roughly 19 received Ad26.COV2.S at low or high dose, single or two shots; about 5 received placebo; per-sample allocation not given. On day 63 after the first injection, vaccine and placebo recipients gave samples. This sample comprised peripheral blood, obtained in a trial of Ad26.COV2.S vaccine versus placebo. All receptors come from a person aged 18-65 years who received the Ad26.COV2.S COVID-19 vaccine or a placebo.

The CDR3: CASSYSLAGGGYEQYF. The CDR3 DNA is TGTGCCAGCAGTTACTCCCTTGCGGGGGGTGGCTACGAGCAGTACTTC. The chain joins TRBV6-2 or TRBV6-3 to TRBJ2-7; 8 bases line up with TRBD2. CDR1 MNHEY and CDR2 SVGEGT come from the germline V gene. V lost 0 bases and J lost 3; bases outside the gene matches: 7. CDR3 length: 16 amino acids.

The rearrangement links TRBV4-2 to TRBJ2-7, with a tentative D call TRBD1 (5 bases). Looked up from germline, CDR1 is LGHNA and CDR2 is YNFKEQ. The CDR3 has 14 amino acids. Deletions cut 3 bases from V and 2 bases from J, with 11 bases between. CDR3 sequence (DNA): TGTGCCAGCAGCCATTCAGACAGAACCTACGAGCAGTACTTC. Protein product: CASSHSDRTYEQYF.

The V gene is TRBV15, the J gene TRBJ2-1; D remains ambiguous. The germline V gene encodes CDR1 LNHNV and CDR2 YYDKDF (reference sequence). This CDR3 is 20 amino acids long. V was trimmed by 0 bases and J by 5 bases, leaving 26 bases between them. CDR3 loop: CATSRDGGFSPRSKDNEQFF. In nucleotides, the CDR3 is TGTGCCACCAGCAGAGATGGCGGTTTCAGTCCAAGGTCCAAAGACAATGAGCAGTTCTTC.

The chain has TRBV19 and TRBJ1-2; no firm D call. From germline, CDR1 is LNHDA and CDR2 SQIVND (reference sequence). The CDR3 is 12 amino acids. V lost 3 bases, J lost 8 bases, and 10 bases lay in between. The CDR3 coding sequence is TGTGCCAGTAGTATGAGGGAATACGGCTACACCTTC. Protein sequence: CASSMREYGYTF.

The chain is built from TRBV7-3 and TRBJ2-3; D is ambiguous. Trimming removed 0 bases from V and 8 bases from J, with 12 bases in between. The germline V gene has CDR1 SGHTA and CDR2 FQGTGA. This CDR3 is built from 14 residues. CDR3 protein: CASSLTYGPRTQYF. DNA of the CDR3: TGTGCCAGCAGCTTAACATACGGACCCCGTACGCAGTATTTT.

Written as DNA, the CDR3 is TGTGCCAGCAGCTTAAGGTTCGGAGACTCCTACGAGCAGTACTTC. The encoded protein is CASSLRFGDSYEQYF. The chain employs TRBV7-3 and TRBJ2-7; D not resolved. This CDR3 has 15 amino acids. Germline V gene data show CDR1 as SGHTA and CDR2 as FQGTGA. The V and J ends lost 1 base and 0 bases respectively, with 10 bases between them.